Shown below are 27 T cell receptor beta chains from a single sample sequenced in a study of low-dose radiotherapy and immunotherapy resistance in tumors. The time point: after trial treatment. Indicated treatment: LDRT plus nivolumab, ipilimumab, low-dose cyclophosphamide and aspirin (RACIN trial). TRAV- and TRBV-specific primers were used for first-strand cDNA, which covered alpha and beta chains. For amplifying TCRs, the PCR ran for about 19 cycles with Phusion, which was used together with a constant-region primer and the adapter on the V primers. TCRdb re-called the reads with MiXCR, one entry per CDR3 protein. The table lists tens of thousands of distinct CDR3 sequences, less than 25% of them singletons. This material consisted of PBMCs, taken after low-dose radiotherapy plus immunotherapy. The receptors were gathered from a female donor with ovarian cancer.

This clonotype was counted between two and nine times. The J gene is TRBJ2-3, the V gene TRBV5-1; 9 bases agree with TRBD2. V trimming: 4 bases; J trimming: 1 base; junction bases outside the gene matches: 4. Germline CDR1 and CDR2: SGHRS and YFSETQ. CDR3 length: 15 residues. The CDR3 coding sequence is TGCGCCAGCAGCGAGACTAGCGGCCGCACAGATACGCAGTATTTT. Translation: CASSETSGRTDTQYF.

The sample holds many counts of this clonotype. The V call is TRBV20-1, the J call TRBJ1-6; D ambiguous. The CDR3 covers 15 residues. Between the trimmed V and J ends, which lost 3 bases and 0 bases, there was a span of 9 bases. Germline CDR1 reads DFQATT; CDR2 reads SNEGSKA (reference sequence). The CDR3 coding sequence is TGCAGTGCTAGGACTGCAAGCTCCTATAATTCACCCCTCCACTTT. This gives the protein CSARTASSYNSPLHF.

This clonotype was counted many times. V and J are TRBV7-2 and TRBJ2-7, with TRBD1 identical over 8 bases. The length of the CDR3 is 16 residues. Germline V lookup: CDR1 SGHTA, CDR2 FQGNSA. J lost 7 bases, V lost 1 base, and 12 bases had no gene match. Here the CDR3 reads CASSLEIGRGLREQYF. The CDR3 coding sequence is TGTGCCAGCAGCTTAGAGATTGGCAGGGGGCTCAGGGAGCAGTACTTC. Filled out from reference TRBV7-2 and TRBJ2-7, the complete variable domain reads GAGVSQSPSNKVTEKGKDVELRCDPISGHTALYWYRQSLGQGLEFLIYFQGNSAPDKSGLPSDRFSAERTGGSVSTLTIQRTQQEDSAVYLCASSLEIGRGLREQYFGPGTRLTVT.

This clonotype was seen many times. V usage is TRBV28 and J usage is TRBJ2-1, with TRBD1 as a possible D gene (6 bases). This CDR3 contains 12 residues. V lost 5 bases and J 8 bases, leaving 10 bases between the germline ends. CDR1 and CDR2 (germline): MDHEN, SYDVKM. The CDR3 protein is CASSTGQYEQFF. The DNA for the CDR3 is TGTGCCAGCAGTACAGGACAGTATGAGCAGTTCTTC.

This clonotype was counted many times. The CDR3 spells CASSQFDNQPQHF. DNA of the CDR3: TGCGCCAGCAGCCAATTTGACAATCAGCCCCAGCATTTT. V usage is TRBV4-1 and J usage is TRBJ1-5; the D is unclear. Germline assignment: CDR1 MGHRA and CDR2 YSYEKL. The CDR3 runs to 13 residues. The V end lost 2 bases, the J end lost 3 bases, and 5 bases lay between the germline ends.

This clonotype was counted ten times or more. This chain links TRBV7-9 with TRBJ2-1, with a weak D call TRBD2 (6 bases). Trimming took 1 base from V and 5 from J, leaving 12 bases between them. This CDR3 is 15 amino acids long. Germline loops: CDR1 SEHNR, CDR2 FQNEAQ (reference sequence). The DNA of the CDR3 is TGTGCCAGCAGCTTAGTAGTAGCGGCTAACAATGAGCAGTTCTTC. Amino acids: CASSLVVAANNEQFF.

This clonotype was found many times. The chain recombines TRBV11-3 with TRBJ2-7; 7 nucleotides align to TRBD2. Losses at the gene ends were 6 bases for V and 2 bases for J; bases not matched to a gene: 4. Germline CDR1 reads SGHNT; CDR2 reads YENEEA. This CDR3 contains 13 residues. The CDR3 here is CASRKRDPYEQYF. The CDR3, as DNA: TGTGCCAGCAGAAAGCGGGACCCCTACGAGCAGTACTTC. Looking up the rest from reference TRBV11-3 and TRBJ2-7 gives the full variable domain: EAGVVQSPRYKIIEKKQPVAFWCNPISGHNTLYWYLQNLGQGPELLIRYENEEAVDDSQLPKDRFSAERLKGVDSTLKIQPAELGDSAVYLCASRKRDPYEQYFGPGTRLTVT.

Comments on this clonotype: A far larger clone is a single base away, which makes a read error likely. The rearrangement joins TRBV26 to TRBJ1-2. TRBV26 is a known pseudogene. The CDR3 sequence is 13 residues long. The CDR3 protein is CVSSSPSLYGYTF. CDR3 DNA sequence: TGTGTCAGCAGTTCGCCCAGCCTCTATGGCTACACCTTC.

Concerning this clonotype: A read error likely explains this, since a far larger clone differs by one base. V is TRBV6-5 and J is TRBJ2-2, with a weak D call TRBD1 (6 bases). Germline values: CDR1 MNHEY, CDR2 SVGAGI. The CDR3 contains 17 residues. The germline V and J ends were trimmed by 5 bases and 0 bases, with 16 bases remaining between them. CDR3 loop: CASSGLYRTANTGELFF. CDR3 sequence (DNA): TGTGCCAGCAGTGGACTGTATAGGACAGCGAACACCGGGGAGCTGTTTTTT.

This clonotype came up many times. The chain recombines TRBV2 with TRBJ1-6; 7 positions match TRBD1. CDR3 size: 18 residues. CDR1 is SNHLY and CDR2 is FYNNEI in the germline V gene. V dropped 4 bases and J dropped 5; count of bases not matched to a gene: 14. The CDR3 bases are TGTGCCAGCAGTGGGGTGACAGGGTCTGGGATGCATAATTCACCCCTCCACTTT. Translated, it gives CASSGVTGSGMHNSPLHF.

This clonotype was recorded many times. The rearrangement joins TRBV2 to TRBJ2-2; D remains unclear. V dropped 4 bases and J dropped 2 bases, with 11 bases sitting between them. CDR3 size: 15 residues. The V gene's germline CDR1 is SNHLY and CDR2 FYNNEI. DNA for the CDR3: TGTGCCAGCAGTGGGGCCGCTAGAAACACCGGGGAGCTGTTTTTT. Translation: CASSGAARNTGELFF.

This clonotype was seen ten or more times. This rearrangement joins TRBV28 to TRBJ2-7, with TRBD1 matching 7 bases. The CDR3 consists of 13 residues. The trim removed 2 bases at V and 4 bases at J, leaving 2 bases unmatched. Germline V lookup: CDR1 MDHEN, CDR2 SYDVKM. The CDR3 region is CASSLGQVYEQYF. CDR3 DNA: TGTGCCAGCAGTTTAGGACAGGTTTACGAGCAGTACTTC.

Regarding this clonotype: A far larger clone is only one base removed, so a read error is likely. This sequence joins TRBV5-6 and TRBJ1-4; no definite D call. This CDR3 comprises 13 residues. Germline lookup yields CDR1 SGHDT and CDR2 YYEEEE. V gave up 8 bases and J gave up 5 bases, with 13 bases separating them. For the CDR3, the DNA is TGTGCCAGAAGCCAGGCCTTGAATGAAAAACTGTTTTTT. It yields the protein CARSQALNEKLFF. Together with reference TRBV5-6 and TRBJ1-4, the CDR3 gives the full variable domain: DAGVTQSPTHLIKTRGQQVTLRCSPKSGHDTVSWYQQALGQGPQFIFQYYEEEERQRGNFPDRFSGHQFPNYSSELNVNALLLGDSALYLCARSQALNEKLFFGSGTQLSVL.

There are many counts of this clonotype. The V gene is TRBV27, the J gene TRBJ2-2, with 12 bases that match TRBD1. V was clipped by 6 bases and J by 2 bases; unmatched bases: 25. CDR1 is MNHEY, CDR2 SMNVEV, per germline (reference sequence). The CDR3 is made up of 23 amino acids. CDR3 protein: CASSVIWRVIWDRGRANTGELFF. As DNA, the CDR3 is TGTGCCAGCAGCGTAATCTGGAGGGTAATCTGGGACAGGGGGCGAGCAAACACCGGGGAGCTGTTTTTT.

This clonotype came up many times. The J gene is TRBJ1-6, the V gene TRBV10-3; TRBD1 is a possible D gene (5 bases). V gave up 8 bases and J gave up 1 base, with 12 bases separating them. CDR1 is ENHRY, CDR2 SYGVKD, per germline. The CDR3 is made up of 15 amino acids. For the CDR3, the DNA is TGTGCCATCTCAACAGGAGGGTCCTATAATTCACCCCTCCACTTT. Translated, it gives CAISTGGSYNSPLHF.

The chain joins TRBV6-2 or TRBV6-3 to TRBJ2-2; 9 nucleotides agree with TRBD2. Germline V gene sequence: CDR1 MNHEY, CDR2 SVGEGT. Unmatched junction bases numbered 24, after V lost 6 bases and J lost 7 bases. The CDR3 runs 20 residues. CDR3: CASSSQRALPGLARIGELFF. For the CDR3, the DNA is TGTGCCAGCAGCTCCCAGAGAGCATTGCCGGGACTAGCAAGGATCGGGGAGCTGTTTTTT.

There are many counts of this clonotype. The chain recombines TRBV5-1 with TRBJ2-4; a possible D gene is TRBD2 (6 bases). V lost 0 bases and J 1 base, leaving 14 bases between the germline ends. Germline V gene lookup returns CDR1 SGHRS and CDR2 YFSETQ. CDR3 length: 17 amino acids. The CDR3 nucleotides are TGCGCCAGCAGCTTGGGTTCGGGAGCTCGGGCCAAAAACATTCAGTACTTC. This sequence encodes CASSLGSGARAKNIQYF.

This clonotype was observed many times. This rearrangement joins TRBV6-2 or TRBV6-3 to TRBJ1-1; unclear D gene. V dropped 3 bases and J dropped 5 bases, with 13 bases sitting between them. This CDR3 spans 14 amino acids. Per the germline V gene, CDR1 is MNHEY and CDR2 is SVGEGT. As DNA, the CDR3 is TGTGCCAGCAGTTATGGTACTCGGGGTACTGAAGCTTTCTTT. It encodes CASSYGTRGTEAFF.

V usage is TRBV6-1 and J usage is TRBJ1-1, with D perhaps matching TRBD1 (6 bases). Germline values: CDR1 MNHNS, CDR2 SASEGT. The CDR3 is 15 residues long. Trimming removed 3 bases at V and 5 bases at J, with 16 bases between. CDR3 amino acids: CASSDGKGGLTEAFF. DNA for the CDR3: TGTGCCAGCAGTGATGGGAAAGGGGGGCTTACTGAAGCTTTCTTT.

This clonotype has a count of ten or more. This chain joins TRBV5-6 and TRBJ1-3; 9 bases are shared with TRBD1. This CDR3 contains 16 residues. Germline values: CDR1 SGHDT, CDR2 YYEEEE. V dropped 3 bases and J dropped 4; count of bases not matched to a gene: 8. CDR3 DNA sequence: TGTGCCAGCAGCTCGCGACAGGGGGTGATCGGAAACACCATATATTTT. It encodes CASSSRQGVIGNTIYF.

In its sample, this clonotype was seen once. This rearrangement joins TRBV7-2 to TRBJ1-1; possibly TRBD1 for D (6 bases). CDR1 and CDR2 from the germline V gene are SGHTA and FQGNSA. The CDR3 has 15 residues. The germline V and J ends were trimmed by 6 bases and 1 base, with 15 bases remaining between them. CDR3 sequence (DNA): TGTGCCAGCAGGGATACAGGGAAAAGGAACACTGAAGCTTTCTTT. The encoded protein is CASRDTGKRNTEAFF.

This clonotype qualifies as medium-sized. This chain joins TRBV28 and TRBJ2-1, with a weak D call TRBD1 (7 bases). The CDR3 totals 16 residues. Germline values: CDR1 MDHEN, CDR2 SYDVKM. V lost 6 bases to trimming and J lost 7 bases, with 22 bases between them. This chain's CDR3 is CASSRSTGRGGNEQFF. CDR3 DNA sequence: TGTGCCAGCAGCCGCTCGACAGGGCGGGGCGGGAATGAGCAGTTCTTC.

For this clonotype: Being one base from a much bigger clone, this may be a read error. The CDR3: CASSIPPGVGANVLTF. The CDR3 region has the DNA TGTGCCAGTAGTATCCCGCCCGGGGTTGGGGCCAACGTCCTGACTTTC. The chain joins TRBV19 to TRBJ2-6; D might be TRBD2 (5 bases). The germline gives CDR1 LNHDA, CDR2 SQIVND (reference sequence). V was pared by 3 bases and J by 3 bases, with 12 bases between. This CDR3 has 16 residues.

This clonotype was observed many times. V gene TRBV3-1 combines with J gene TRBJ1-1, with 7 bases that match TRBD1. Trimming took 3 bases from V and 1 from J; bases not matched to a gene: 2. This CDR3 comprises 14 residues. Germline CDR1 reads LGHDT; CDR2 reads YNNKEL (reference sequence). This CDR3 is CASSQRGPNTEAFF. The DNA for the CDR3 is TGTGCCAGCAGCCAGAGGGGGCCGAACACTGAAGCTTTCTTT.

At least ten counts were recorded for this clonotype. This sequence joins TRBV6-2 or TRBV6-3 and TRBJ1-6; TRBD1 matches at 8 bases. CDR1 is MNHEY, CDR2 SVGEGT, per germline. The CDR3 totals 14 residues. Losses at the gene ends were 6 bases for V and 9 bases for J; bases not matched to a gene: 7. The CDR3 DNA reads TGTGCCAGCAGGGAGACAGGGGAGAGTTCACCCCTCCACTTT. It encodes CASRETGESSPLHF.

Ten or more counts support this clonotype. The chain recombines TRBV28 with TRBJ2-2, with TRBD1 as a possible D gene (5 bases). V shed 8 bases and J shed 1 base, with 11 bases lying between them. The CDR3 has 14 amino acids. Germline CDR1 MDHEN, CDR2 SYDVKM. The CDR3 reads CASGGTGNTGELFF. CDR3 nucleotide sequence: TGTGCCAGCGGTGGAACAGGGAACACCGGGGAGCTGTTTTTT.

This clonotype was recorded at least ten times. The chain employs TRBV6-8 and TRBJ2-1, with D possibly matching TRBD1 (6 bases). The CDR3 has 16 amino acids. V shed 0 bases and J shed 10 bases, with 19 bases lying between them. Germline V gene data show CDR1 as MNHGY and CDR2 as SAAAGT. For the CDR3, the DNA is TGTGCCAGCAGTTACTCGACTGGGACACCGAAAGGCGAGCAGTTCTTC. Its protein product is CASSYSTGTPKGEQFF.